A single sample is the source of the 27 T cell receptor beta chains below, sequenced in a study of blood T cell repertoires in COVID-19. TCRdb's copy holds only in-frame clones and misses some; the assay was immunoSEQ multiplex PCR. This table has some 190,000 clones, 85% to 90% appearing once. The sequenced sample consisted of peripheral blood. The receptors derive from a man between 18 and 35 years old with active or convalescent COVID-19.

Only one count was recorded for this clone. The CDR3 DNA follows: TGCGCCAGCAGCCAAGATCCGCGACAGGGGAGTGAGCAGTTCTTC. This gives the protein CASSQDPRQGSEQFF. The rearrangement uses TRBV4-3 and TRBJ2-1; TRBD1 agrees at 8 bases. V lost 0 bases, J lost 9 bases, and 7 bases stayed unmatched. This CDR3 spans 15 amino acids. Germline assignment: CDR1 LGHNA and CDR2 YSLEER.

The rearrangement uses TRBV28 and TRBJ2-3; 11 bases are shared with TRBD2. After removal of 6 bases from V and 2 bases from J, the junction contained 16 bases not matched to a gene. This CDR3 has 19 residues. CDR1 is MDHEN and CDR2 is SYDVKM in the germline V gene. The CDR3 here is CASRVRDRLAGRPTDTQYF. The DNA for the CDR3 is TGTGCCAGCAGAGTGCGGGATAGACTAGCGGGAAGGCCCACAGATACGCAGTATTTT.

The chain is built from TRBV7-2 and TRBJ1-5; D ambiguous. Germline V lookup: CDR1 SGHTA, CDR2 FQGNSA. The V end lost 5 bases, the J end lost 6 bases, and 17 bases lay between the germline ends. CDR3 length: 15 residues. In DNA, the CDR3 is TGTGCCAGCAGCCCGGTCACGGGTATTAGTCAGCCCCAGCATTTT. Amino acid sequence: CASSPVTGISQPQHF. Full variable domain (rest looked up from reference TRBV7-2 and TRBJ1-5): GAGVSQSPSNKVTEKGKDVELRCDPISGHTALYWYRQSLGQGLEFLIYFQGNSAPDKSGLPSDRFSAERTGGSVSTLTIQRTQQEDSAVYLCASSPVTGISQPQHFGDGTRLSIL.

This chain connects TRBV19 to TRBJ1-1; tentatively, D is TRBD1 (5 bases). In germline, CDR1 is LNHDA, CDR2 SQIVND (reference sequence). The ends were cut back, 10 bases at V and 5 bases at J, with 17 bases in the middle. This CDR3 contains 13 residues. CDR3 in amino acids: CATQDKVRTEAFF. CDR3 DNA: TGTGCCACACAGGATAAAGTGAGGACTGAAGCTTTCTTT.

The chain recombines TRBV14 with TRBJ2-7; 9 positions match TRBD1. The germline gives CDR1 SGHDN, CDR2 FVKESK. Trimming cost V 4 bases and J 7 bases; bases outside gene matches: 8. The CDR3 runs 14 residues. CDR3 protein: CASSLTGDRGEQYF. The CDR3 nucleotides read TGTGCCAGCAGCCTCACCGGCGACAGGGGGGAGCAGTACTTC.

The chain carries TRBV13 and TRBJ2-3; the match to TRBD2 covers 8 bases. The ends lost 5 bases at V and 4 bases at J; junction bases unmatched: 11. Germline CDR1 PRHDT, CDR2 FYEKMQ (reference sequence). The CDR3 sequence is 16 residues long. Here the CDR3 DNA reads TGTGCCAGCAGCCCCCGGGAGGGCCGTCGAGCAGATACGCAGTATTTT. Its translation is CASSPREGRRADTQYF.

The V call is TRBV19, the J call TRBJ1-4; unclear D gene. The V and J ends lost 2 bases and 7 bases respectively, with 17 bases between them. Germline CDR1 reads LNHDA; CDR2 reads SQIVND (reference sequence). The CDR3 length is 16 residues. The DNA of the CDR3 is TGTGCCAGTAGTATATACCGGGGTAAGATAGGTGAAAAACTGTTTTTT. This encodes CASSIYRGKIGEKLFF.

The chain links TRBV5-6 to TRBJ2-3; D is uncertain. The CDR3 is made up of 13 amino acids. Germline CDR1 and CDR2: SGHDT and YYEEEE. The ends were cut back, 4 bases at V and 5 bases at J, with 11 bases in the middle. The CDR3 protein is CASSMISRDTQYF. The CDR3 bases are TGTGCCAGCAGCATGATAAGTAGAGATACGCAGTATTTT.

The rearrangement joins TRBV10-3 to TRBJ1-2; D call uncertain. The CDR3 is 16 amino acids. Germline CDR1 ENHRY, CDR2 SYGVKD. The V end lost 0 bases, the J end lost 6 bases, and 17 bases lay between the germline ends. CDR3 sequence (DNA): TGTGCCATCAGTGAGTCGAGTGGCGGAGGGAGGCATGGCTACACCTTC. It yields the protein CAISESSGGGRHGYTF.

CDR3 bases: TGTGCCAGCAGCTTACTAGACGGCTACTATGGCTACACCTTC. Amino acid sequence: CASSLLDGYYGYTF. V and J are TRBV11-2 and TRBJ1-2; D is undetermined. V lost 2 bases to trimming and J lost 3 bases, with 10 bases between them. The V gene's germline CDR1 is SGHAT and CDR2 FQNNGV. This CDR3 comprises 14 residues.

The V call is TRBV28, the J call TRBJ2-2, with a tentative D call TRBD2 (5 bases). V lost 3 bases and J lost 4, with 15 bases in between. CDR1 is MDHEN and CDR2 is SYDVKM in the germline V gene. CDR3 length equals 16 residues. CDR3 nucleotide sequence: TGTGCCAGCAGTTTGAGCACTAGGCGGGTCACCGGGGAGCTGTTTTTT. It translates to CASSLSTRRVTGELFF.

The V and J genes are TRBV30 and TRBJ2-5, with D possibly TRBD2 on 6 matching bases. The CDR3 extends over 14 amino acids. The V gene's germline CDR1 is GTSNPN and CDR2 SVGIG (reference sequence). V was cut by 2 bases and J by 2 bases, with 12 bases left in between. The CDR3: CAWSIGSFQETQYF. The CDR3 DNA is TGTGCCTGGAGTATCGGGAGCTTTCAAGAGACCCAGTACTTC.

The chain is built from TRBV19 and TRBJ1-1; D is undetermined. Germline V gene data show CDR1 as LNHDA and CDR2 as SQIVND (reference sequence). The CDR3 has 14 amino acids. V was pared by 5 bases and J by 4 bases, with 14 bases between. The CDR3 spells CASSLPIAGTEAFF. In nucleotides, the CDR3 is TGTGCCAGTAGTCTCCCGATCGCGGGCACTGAAGCTTTCTTT.

The gene calls are TRBV7-3 and TRBJ2-1, with 9 bases fitting TRBD1. V gave up 4 bases and J gave up 15 bases; unmatched junction bases: 7. Germline CDR1 is SGHTA and CDR2 is FQGTGA. The CDR3 totals 12 residues. CDR3 nucleotide sequence: TGTGCCAGCAGCTCGGGACAGGGATTTGTGTTCTTC. It specifies CASSSGQGFVFF.

The chain is built from TRBV5-4 and TRBJ1-4, with TRBD1 identical over 7 bases. Trimming at V came to 0 bases and at J to 4 bases, leaving 3 bases not matched to a gene. This CDR3 has 15 amino acids. Germline V lookup: CDR1 SGHNT, CDR2 YYREEE (reference sequence). CDR3: CASSLATGLNEKLFF. The CDR3 DNA sequence: TGTGCCAGCAGCTTGGCGACAGGGCTTAATGAAAAACTGTTTTTT. The full variable domain, rest sourced from reference TRBV5-4 and TRBJ1-4, is ETGVTQSPTHLIKTRGQQVTLRCSSQSGHNTVSWYQQALGQGPQFIFQYYREEENGRGNFPPRFSGLQFPNYSSELNVNALELDDSALYLCASSLATGLNEKLFFGSGTQLSVL.

DNA for the CDR3: TGCGCCACCGCCAAGGAACAGTCGCTGGGTGAGCAGTTCTTC. Amino acid sequence: CATAKEQSLGEQFF. V is TRBV10-1 and J is TRBJ2-1; no clear D gene. There are 14 residues in the CDR3. Germline V gene data show CDR1 as WNHNN and CDR2 as SYGVQD (reference sequence). Trimming left V 10 bases short and J 9 bases short, with 22 bases between.

CDR3 amino acids: CAWNWQGYEQYF. CDR3 DNA sequence: TGTGCCTGGAATTGGCAGGGCTACGAGCAGTACTTC. This chain connects TRBV30 to TRBJ2-7, with D possibly being TRBD1 (5 bases). Germline values: CDR1 GTSNPN, CDR2 SVGIG (reference sequence). The ends were cut back, 4 bases at V and 3 bases at J, with 10 bases in the middle. CDR3 length: 12 residues.

The CDR3 DNA reads TGTGCCTGGGGACTAGCGGACCCCTACGAGCAGTACTTC. This codes for CAWGLADPYEQYF. The chain recombines TRBV30 with TRBJ2-7; TRBD2 aligns across 10 bases. Germline-derived CDR1 and CDR2 are GTSNPN and SVGIG (reference sequence). This CDR3 contains 13 residues. J gave up 2 bases and V 5 bases, and 3 bases lay outside the gene matches.

This chain connects TRBV5-1 to TRBJ2-7; 7 bases line up with TRBD1. The CDR3 is 17 amino acids. V lost 6 bases and J lost 2; bases outside the gene matches: 17. CDR1 SGHRS and CDR2 YFSETQ come from the germline V gene. As DNA, the CDR3 is TGCGCCAGCAACCAAGGGGAACAGGGGATTCGTACCTACGAGCAGTACTTC. It is translated as CASNQGEQGIRTYEQYF.

There are a few counts of this clone. The chain recombines TRBV19 with TRBJ2-7, with D unresolved. The germline V gene encodes CDR1 LNHDA and CDR2 SQIVND (reference sequence). The CDR3 is 12 amino acids. Trimming shortened V by 10 bases and J by 4 bases, and 14 bases separated the two germline ends. The CDR3 loop reads CATRASGYEQYF. The CDR3 coding sequence is TGTGCCACTAGAGCGTCTGGGTACGAGCAGTACTTC.

V usage is TRBV4-2 and J usage is TRBJ2-2, with TRBD2 identical over 10 bases. Trimming at V came to 0 bases and at J to 2 bases, leaving 6 bases not matched to a gene. Germline V gives CDR1 LGHNA, CDR2 YNFKEQ. The CDR3 has 18 residues. The CDR3 protein is CASSQEGSGRDNTGELFF. The CDR3 region has the DNA TGTGCCAGCAGCCAAGAAGGAAGCGGGAGGGATAACACCGGGGAGCTGTTTTTT.

The V and J genes are TRBV7-8 and TRBJ2-7, with 9 nucleotides matching TRBD2. V lost 2 bases to trimming and J lost 2 bases; unmatched junction nucleotides: 10. The CDR3 totals 17 residues. Germline V CDR1 and CDR2: SGHVS, FQNEAQ. The CDR3 protein is CASSLLSRTSVTYEQYF. The CDR3 nucleotides are TGTGCCAGCAGCTTACTCAGTCGGACTAGCGTAACCTACGAGCAGTACTTC.

The chain links TRBV27 to TRBJ2-1, with a tentative D call TRBD1 (6 bases). Looked up from germline, CDR1 is MNHEY and CDR2 is SMNVEV (reference sequence). This CDR3 has 15 amino acids. V lost 6 bases to trimming and J lost 10 bases, with 22 bases between them. This CDR3 is CASSTSGQPIGEQFF. Written as DNA, the CDR3 is TGTGCCAGCAGCACCTCCGGACAGCCCATAGGGGAGCAGTTCTTC.

This chain links TRBV6-6 with TRBJ1-5, with 8 bases matching TRBD1. CDR1 and CDR2 (germline): MNHNY, SVGAGI (reference sequence). This CDR3 region has 17 residues. V was pared by 5 bases and J by 3 bases, with 12 bases of the junction left unmatched. Written as DNA, the CDR3 is TGTGCCAGCAGTCCCTCACAGGGGGACGGTTACAATCAGCCCCAGCATTTT. Its protein is CASSPSQGDGYNQPQHF.

This clone was detected only once. This chain joins TRBV5-1 and TRBJ2-7; the match to TRBD1 covers 7 bases. This CDR3 has 14 residues. V was pared by 4 bases and J by 5 bases, with 9 bases of the junction left unmatched. The V gene's germline CDR1 is SGHRS and CDR2 YFSETQ. The CDR3 nucleotides read TGCGCCAGCAGCCCGATCAGGGGGACCCACGAGCAGTACTTC. It codes for CASSPIRGTHEQYF.

The rearrangement links TRBV28 to TRBJ2-7; 10 bases match TRBD1. CDR3 length: 13 residues. Per the germline V gene, CDR1 is MDHEN and CDR2 is SYDVKM. The V and J ends lost 8 bases and 3 bases, in that order; junction bases with no gene match: 4. The CDR3 DNA follows: TGTGCCAGCCAGACAGGGGGCATCTACGAGCAGTACTTC. It codes for CASQTGGIYEQYF. The variable domain in full, with the rest retrieved from reference TRBV28 and TRBJ2-7, is DVKVTQSSRYLVKRTGEKVFLECVQDMDHENMFWYRQDPGLGLRLIYFSYDVKMKEKGDIPEGYSVSREKKERFSLILESASTNQTSMYLCASQTGGIYEQYFGPGTRLTVT.

This chain links TRBV30 with TRBJ1-2, with D hard to call. The V and J ends lost 4 bases and 8 bases respectively, with 14 bases between them. The germline V gene encodes CDR1 GTSNPN and CDR2 SVGIG (reference sequence). The CDR3 contains 12 residues. CDR3 nucleotide sequence: TGTGCCTGGACCGCAGGCTCTGGGGGCTACACCTTC. It encodes CAWTAGSGGYTF. Full variable domain (rest looked up from reference TRBV30 and TRBJ1-2): SQTIHQWPATLVQPVGSPLSLECTVEGTSNPNLYWYRQAAGRGLQLLFYSVGIGQISSEVPQNLSASRPQDRQFILSSKKLLLSDSGFYLCAWTAGSGGYTFGSGTRLTVV.